The 2 T cell receptor beta chains in this list originate from one sample, sequenced in a study of T cell responses to AZD1222 COVID-19 vaccine. Generated by immunoSEQ multiplex PCR, the TCRdb table keeps only in-frame clones and is missing some. The sample holds 150,000 or so clones; just under 90% are singletons and the top ten take 3.5% to 4.5%. The sample in question was peripheral blood, obtained 28 days after the second dose of the MenACWY control vaccine. Source of these receptors: an adult who received the MenACWY meningococcal vaccine as a control.

V gene TRBV28 combines with J gene TRBJ1-4, with TRBD1 as a possible D gene (5 bases). CDR3 length: 17 residues. Germline CDR1 reads MDHEN; CDR2 reads SYDVKM. V lost 6 bases to trimming and J lost 3 bases, with 20 bases between them. CDR3 sequence: CASSRISGTGANEKLFF. The CDR3 coding sequence is TGTGCCAGCAGCAGAATCTCAGGGACCGGGGCTAATGAAAAACTGTTTTTT.

This rearrangement joins TRBV1 to TRBJ2-2; the listed D gene, TRBD2, was not tested against the DNA. TRBV1 has pseudogene status. The length of the CDR3 is 13 residues. The CDR3 DNA reads as TGCACCAGCAGCCAAGCTTGGAGGAGGGAGCTGTTTTTT. Translation gives CTSSQAWRRELFF.